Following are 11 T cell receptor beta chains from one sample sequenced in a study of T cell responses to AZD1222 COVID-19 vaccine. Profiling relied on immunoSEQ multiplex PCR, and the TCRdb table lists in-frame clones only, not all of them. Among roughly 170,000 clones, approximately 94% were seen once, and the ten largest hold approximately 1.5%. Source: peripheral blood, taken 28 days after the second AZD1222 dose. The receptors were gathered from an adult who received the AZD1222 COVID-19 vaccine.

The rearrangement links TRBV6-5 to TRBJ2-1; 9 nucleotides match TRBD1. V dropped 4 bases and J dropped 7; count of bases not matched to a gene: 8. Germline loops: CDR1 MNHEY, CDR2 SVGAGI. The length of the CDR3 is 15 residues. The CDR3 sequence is CASSLQGATGNEQFF. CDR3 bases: TGTGCCAGCAGTTTACAGGGGGCTACTGGGAATGAGCAGTTCTTC.

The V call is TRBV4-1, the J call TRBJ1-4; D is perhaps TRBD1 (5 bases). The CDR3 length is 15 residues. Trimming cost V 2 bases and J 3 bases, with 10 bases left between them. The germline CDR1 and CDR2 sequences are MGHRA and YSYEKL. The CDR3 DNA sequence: TGCGCCAGCAGCCAAACAGGAATCCCTAATGAAAAACTGTTTTTT. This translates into CASSQTGIPNEKLFF.

CDR3 region: CASGRGPVNEQYF. The CDR3 DNA is TGTGCCAGCGGTCGGGGACCCGTTAACGAGCAGTACTTC. This chain links TRBV9 with TRBJ2-7; D tentatively reads TRBD1 or TRBD2 (5 bases each). The CDR3 is made up of 13 amino acids. Looked up from germline, CDR1 is SGDLS and CDR2 is YYNGEE. V lost 7 bases, J lost 5 bases, and 16 bases lay in between.

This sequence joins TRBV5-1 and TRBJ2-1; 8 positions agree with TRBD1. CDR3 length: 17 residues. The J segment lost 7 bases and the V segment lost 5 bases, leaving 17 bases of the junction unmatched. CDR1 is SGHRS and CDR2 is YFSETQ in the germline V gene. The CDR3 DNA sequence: TGCGCCAGCAGTTATTATCCCGGGACAGGCGCCTCTAATGAGCAGTTCTTC. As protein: CASSYYPGTGASNEQFF. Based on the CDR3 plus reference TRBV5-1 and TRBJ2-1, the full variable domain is KAGVTQTPRYLIKTRGQQVTLSCSPISGHRSVSWYQQTPGQGLQFLFEYFSETQRNKGNFPGRFSGRQFSNSRSEMNVSTLELGDSALYLCASSYYPGTGASNEQFFGPGTRLTVL.

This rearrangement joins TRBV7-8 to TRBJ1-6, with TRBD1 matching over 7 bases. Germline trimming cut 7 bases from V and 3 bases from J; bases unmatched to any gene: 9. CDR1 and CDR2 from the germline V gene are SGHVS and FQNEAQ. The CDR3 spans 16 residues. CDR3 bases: TGTGCCAGCACACGAGAGCAGGGGGGCTATAATTCACCCCTCCACTTT. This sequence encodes CASTREQGGYNSPLHF.

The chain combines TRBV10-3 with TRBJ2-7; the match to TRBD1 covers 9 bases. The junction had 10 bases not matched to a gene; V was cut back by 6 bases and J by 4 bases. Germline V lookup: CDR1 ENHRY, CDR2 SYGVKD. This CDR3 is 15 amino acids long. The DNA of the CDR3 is TGTGCCATCAGCCCCGGGACAGGGAATCTTTACGAGCAGTACTTC. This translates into CAISPGTGNLYEQYF.

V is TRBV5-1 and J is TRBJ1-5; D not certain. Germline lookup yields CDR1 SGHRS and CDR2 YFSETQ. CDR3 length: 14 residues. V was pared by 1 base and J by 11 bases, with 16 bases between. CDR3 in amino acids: CASSLSEVVMSQHF. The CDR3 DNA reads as TGCGCCAGCAGCTTGTCGGAGGTAGTGATGTCCCAGCATTTT.

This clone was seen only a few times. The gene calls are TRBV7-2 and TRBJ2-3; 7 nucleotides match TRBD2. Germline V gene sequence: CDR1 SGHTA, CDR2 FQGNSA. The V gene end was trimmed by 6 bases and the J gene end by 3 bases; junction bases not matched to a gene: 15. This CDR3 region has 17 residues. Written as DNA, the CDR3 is TGTGCCAGCAGGGAGAAAAGGGGCGGGGAGGGGACAGATACGCAGTATTTT. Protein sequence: CASREKRGGEGTDTQYF.

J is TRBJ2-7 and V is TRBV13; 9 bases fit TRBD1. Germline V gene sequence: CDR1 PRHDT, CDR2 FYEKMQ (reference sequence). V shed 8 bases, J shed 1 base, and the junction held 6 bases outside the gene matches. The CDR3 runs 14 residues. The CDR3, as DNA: TGTGCCAGCTCCCGGGACAGGGTGTCCTACGAGCAGTACTTC. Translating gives CASSRDRVSYEQYF. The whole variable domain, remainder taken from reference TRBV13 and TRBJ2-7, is AAGVIQSPRHLIKEKRETATLKCYPIPRHDTVYWYQQGPGQDPQFLISFYEKMQSDKGSIPDRFSAQQFSDYHSELNMSSLELGDSALYFCASSRDRVSYEQYFGPGTRLTVT.

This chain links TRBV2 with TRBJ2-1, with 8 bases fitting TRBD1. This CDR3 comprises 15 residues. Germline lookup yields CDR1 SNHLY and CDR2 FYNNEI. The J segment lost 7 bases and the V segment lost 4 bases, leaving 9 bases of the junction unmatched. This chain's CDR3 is CASSGDRGEGNEQFF. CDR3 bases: TGTGCCAGCAGTGGAGACAGGGGTGAGGGGAATGAGCAGTTCTTC.

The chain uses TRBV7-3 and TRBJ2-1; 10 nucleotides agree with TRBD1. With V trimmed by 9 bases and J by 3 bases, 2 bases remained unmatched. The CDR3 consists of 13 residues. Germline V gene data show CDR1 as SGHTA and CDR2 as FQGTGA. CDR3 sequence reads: CASGTGDYNEQFF. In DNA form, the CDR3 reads TGTGCCAGTGGGACAGGGGACTACAATGAGCAGTTCTTC.